This paragraph covers one T cell receptor beta chain sequence. What it binds is not known. Primers for the PCR totalled 60 Vbeta and 13 Jbeta. Here immunoSEQ multiplex PCR was the method, and the copy in TCRdb shows in-frame clones only, minus some. The table lists hundreds of thousands of clones, nearly 80% of them singletons. The entry originates in a study of cytomegalovirus exposure and HLA in healthy donors. Study background: Assignment to the Caucasian-associated ancestry cluster applied to around 80% of the approximately 400 genotyped donors. Study-level findings and limits: Earlier findings revealed that most TCR beta V segments proved productive either about 87% or about 30% of the time.

The germline V and J ends were trimmed by 0 bases and 4 bases, with 12 bases remaining between them. The germline V gene encodes CDR1 SGDLS and CDR2 YYNGEE. The CDR3 spans 15 residues. The sample comprised PBMCs. This chain uses TRBV9 with TRBJ2-3, with TRBD1 as a possible D gene (7 bases). The receptor's source is a male donor in good health and CMV-seronegative. In DNA form, the CDR3 reads TGTGCCAGCAGCGTAGAGGGCAGGGGGGCAGATACGCAGTATTTT. The encoded protein is CASSVEGRGADTQYF. Supplemented by reference TRBV9 and TRBJ2-3, the full variable domain reads DSGVTQTPKHLITATGQRVTLRCSPRSGDLSVYWYQQSLDQGLQFLIQYYNGEERAKGNILERFSAQQFPDLHSELNLSSLELGDSALYFCASSVEGRGADTQYFGPGTRLTVL.